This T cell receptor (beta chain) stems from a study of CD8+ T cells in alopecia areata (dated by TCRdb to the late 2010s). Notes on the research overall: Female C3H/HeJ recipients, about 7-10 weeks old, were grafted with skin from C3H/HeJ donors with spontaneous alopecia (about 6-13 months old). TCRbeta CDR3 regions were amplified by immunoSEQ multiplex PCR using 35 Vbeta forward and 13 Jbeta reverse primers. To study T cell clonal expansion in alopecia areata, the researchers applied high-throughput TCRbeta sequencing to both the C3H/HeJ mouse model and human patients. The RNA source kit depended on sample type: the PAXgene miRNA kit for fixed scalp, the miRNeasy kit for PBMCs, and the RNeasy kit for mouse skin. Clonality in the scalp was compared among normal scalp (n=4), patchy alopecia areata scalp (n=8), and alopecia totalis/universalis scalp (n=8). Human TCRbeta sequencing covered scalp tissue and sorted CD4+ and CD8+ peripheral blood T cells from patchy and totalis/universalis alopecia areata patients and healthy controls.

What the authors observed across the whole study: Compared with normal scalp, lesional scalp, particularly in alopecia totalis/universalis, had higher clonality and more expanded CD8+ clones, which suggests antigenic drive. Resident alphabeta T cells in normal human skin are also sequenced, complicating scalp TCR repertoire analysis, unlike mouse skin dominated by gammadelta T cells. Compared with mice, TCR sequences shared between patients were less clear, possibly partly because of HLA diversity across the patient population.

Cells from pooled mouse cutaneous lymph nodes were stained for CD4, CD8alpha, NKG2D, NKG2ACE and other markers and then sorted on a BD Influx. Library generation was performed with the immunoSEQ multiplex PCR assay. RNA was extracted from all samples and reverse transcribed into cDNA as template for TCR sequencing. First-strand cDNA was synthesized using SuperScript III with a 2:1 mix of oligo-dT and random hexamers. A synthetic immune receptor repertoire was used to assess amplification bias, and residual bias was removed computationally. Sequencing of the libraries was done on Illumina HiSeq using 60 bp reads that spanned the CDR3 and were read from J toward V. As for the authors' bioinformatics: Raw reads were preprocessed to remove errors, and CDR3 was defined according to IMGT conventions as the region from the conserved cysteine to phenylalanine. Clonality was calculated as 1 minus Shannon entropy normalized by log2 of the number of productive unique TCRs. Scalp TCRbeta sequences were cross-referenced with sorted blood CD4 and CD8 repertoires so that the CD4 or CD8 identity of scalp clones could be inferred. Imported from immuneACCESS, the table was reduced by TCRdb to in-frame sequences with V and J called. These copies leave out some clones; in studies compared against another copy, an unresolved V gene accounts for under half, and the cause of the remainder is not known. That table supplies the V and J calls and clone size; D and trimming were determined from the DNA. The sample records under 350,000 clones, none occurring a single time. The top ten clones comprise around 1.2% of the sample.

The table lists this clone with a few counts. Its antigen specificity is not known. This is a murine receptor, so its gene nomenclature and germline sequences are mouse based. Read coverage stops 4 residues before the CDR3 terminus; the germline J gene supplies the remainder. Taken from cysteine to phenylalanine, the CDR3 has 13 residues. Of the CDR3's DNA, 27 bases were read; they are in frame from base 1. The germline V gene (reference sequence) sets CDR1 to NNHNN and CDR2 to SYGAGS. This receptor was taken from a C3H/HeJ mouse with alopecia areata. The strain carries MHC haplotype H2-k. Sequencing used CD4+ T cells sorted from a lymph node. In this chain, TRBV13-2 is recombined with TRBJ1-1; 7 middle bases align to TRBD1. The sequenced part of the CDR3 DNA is TGTGCCAGCGGTGAAACAGGGGTTCCA. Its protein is CASGETGVP. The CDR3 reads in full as CASGETGVPEVFF.